The 11 T cell receptor beta chains below all came from one sample that was sequenced in a study of blood T cell repertoires in COVID-19. Data came from immunoSEQ multiplex PCR; TCRdb stores just in-frame clones and leaves some out. The sample lists under 250,000 clones, around 90% occurring once. What was sequenced was peripheral blood. Source of these receptors: a man aged 55 to 69 who had recovered from COVID-19.

V and J are TRBV6-5 and TRBJ2-7, with 7 nucleotides matching TRBD1. Germline CDR1 and CDR2: MNHEY and SVGAGI. The CDR3 loop spans 13 amino acids. The J segment lost 4 bases and the V segment lost 6 bases, leaving 6 bases of the junction unmatched. The CDR3 nucleotides are TGTGCCAGCAGCCGGGGACAGTATTACGAGCAGTACTTC. Translated, it gives CASSRGQYYEQYF.

J is TRBJ1-2 and V is TRBV4-3; a possible D gene is TRBD1 (6 bases). Trimming left V 0 bases short and J 4 bases short, with 21 bases between. CDR3 size: 18 residues. CDR1 is LGHNA and CDR2 is YSLEER in the germline V gene. The CDR3 loop reads CASSQDLFVGTFTYGYTF. The CDR3 DNA is TGCGCCAGCAGCCAAGATTTATTTGTTGGGACATTCACCTATGGCTACACCTTC.

The genes are TRBV7-2 and TRBJ1-4, with a weak D call TRBD1 (5 bases). Trimming stripped 2 bases from V and 6 bases from J, with 13 bases between. There are 15 residues in the CDR3. Germline CDR1 SGHTA, CDR2 FQGNSA. CDR3 DNA: TGTGCCAGCAGCTTAAATGGCAGGGCCGATGAAAAACTGTTTTTT. As protein: CASSLNGRADEKLFF.

The chain carries TRBV10-1 and TRBJ1-2; 8 bases are a match to TRBD1. CDR3 length: 13 amino acids. The germline CDR1 and CDR2 sequences are WNHNN and SYGVQD (reference sequence). Trimming took 7 bases from V and 4 from J; bases not matched to a gene: 5. CDR3: CASKRTGFYGYTF. The CDR3 DNA is TGCGCCAGCAAACGGACAGGGTTCTATGGCTACACCTTC.

The chain has TRBV20-1 and TRBJ1-2; weak D call: TRBD1 (6 bases). Germline V gene data show CDR1 as DFQATT and CDR2 as SNEGSKA (reference sequence). The CDR3 is 12 residues long. V gave up 3 bases and J gave up 7 bases, with 12 bases separating them. CDR3 in amino acids: CSASSTGSGYTF. CDR3 DNA: TGCAGTGCTAGTTCTACAGGGTCTGGCTACACCTTC.

The rearrangement links TRBV3-1 (or the pseudogene TRBV3-2) to TRBJ2-3; TRBD2 is a possible D gene (5 bases). The germline V gene encodes CDR1 LGHDT and CDR2 YNNKEL (reference sequence). Between the trimmed V and J ends, which lost 6 bases and 2 bases, there was a span of 9 bases. CDR3 length: 13 amino acids. DNA of the CDR3: TGTGCCAGCAGGCGGAGGTCCACAGATACGCAGTATTTT. This gives the protein CASRRRSTDTQYF.

The V gene is TRBV5-6, the J gene TRBJ2-4; 11 bases are a match to TRBD1. The germline CDR1 and CDR2 sequences are SGHDT and YYEEEE. The CDR3 runs to 15 residues. V lost 6 bases to trimming and J lost 2 bases; unmatched junction nucleotides: 4. The chain's CDR3 is CASTGTGGPKNIQYF. Written as DNA, the CDR3 is TGTGCCAGCACCGGGACAGGGGGTCCCAAAAACATTCAGTACTTC.

The V gene is TRBV6-2 or TRBV6-3, the J gene TRBJ2-3; D may be TRBD2 (5 bases). CDR1 MNHEY and CDR2 SVGEGT come from the germline V gene. This CDR3 contains 16 residues. V lost 6 bases to trimming and J lost 6 bases, with 22 bases between them. CDR3 sequence: CASSPLSSPRADTQYF. The DNA of the CDR3 is TGTGCCAGCAGCCCCTTGTCTTCACCGAGGGCGGATACGCAGTATTTT.

This chain uses TRBV28 with TRBJ2-1, with 10 bases fitting TRBD1. CDR3 size: 14 residues. Losses at the gene ends were 9 bases for V and 6 bases for J; bases not matched to a gene: 8. CDR1 and CDR2 from the germline V gene are MDHEN and SYDVKM. The CDR3 DNA reads TGTGCCAGTTCATCGGGACAGGGGATCAATGAGCAGTTCTTC. It translates to CASSSGQGINEQFF.

This chain links TRBV3-1 (or the pseudogene TRBV3-2) with TRBJ1-4; D gene uncertain. Germline V gene sequence: CDR1 LGHDT, CDR2 YNNKEL (reference sequence). Trimming left V 1 base short and J 4 bases short, with 7 bases between. The CDR3 runs to 14 residues. The CDR3 loop reads CASSQGANNEKLFF. CDR3 sequence (DNA): TGTGCCAGCAGCCAAGGGGCGAATAATGAAAAACTGTTTTTT.

The chain links TRBV5-6 to TRBJ2-5; the D gene is possibly TRBD2 (5 bases). The length of the CDR3 is 15 residues. Germline V lookup: CDR1 SGHDT, CDR2 YYEEEE. Trimming shortened V by 0 bases and J by 5 bases, and 14 bases separated the two germline ends. The chain's CDR3 is CASSLASGSLETQYF. In DNA, the CDR3 is TGTGCCAGCAGCTTGGCCAGCGGTAGCTTGGAGACCCAGTACTTC.